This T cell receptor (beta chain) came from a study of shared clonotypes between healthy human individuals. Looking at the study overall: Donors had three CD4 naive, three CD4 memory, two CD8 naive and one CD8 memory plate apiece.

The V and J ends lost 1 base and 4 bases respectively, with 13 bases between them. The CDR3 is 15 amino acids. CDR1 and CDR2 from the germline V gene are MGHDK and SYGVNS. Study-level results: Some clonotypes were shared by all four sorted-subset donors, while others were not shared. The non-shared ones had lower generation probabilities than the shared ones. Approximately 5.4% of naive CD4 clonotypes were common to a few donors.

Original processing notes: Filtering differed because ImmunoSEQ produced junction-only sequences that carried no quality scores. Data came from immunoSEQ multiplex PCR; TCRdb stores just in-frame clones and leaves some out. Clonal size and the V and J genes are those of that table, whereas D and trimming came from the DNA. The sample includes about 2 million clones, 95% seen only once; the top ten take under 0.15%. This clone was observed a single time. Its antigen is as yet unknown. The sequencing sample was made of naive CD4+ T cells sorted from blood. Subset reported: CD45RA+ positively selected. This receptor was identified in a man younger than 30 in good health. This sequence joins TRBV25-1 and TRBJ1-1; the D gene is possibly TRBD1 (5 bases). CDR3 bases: TGTGCCAGCAGTGAATTCCCCGGGGGGGTCACTGAAGCTTTCTTT. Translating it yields CASSEFPGGVTEAFF.